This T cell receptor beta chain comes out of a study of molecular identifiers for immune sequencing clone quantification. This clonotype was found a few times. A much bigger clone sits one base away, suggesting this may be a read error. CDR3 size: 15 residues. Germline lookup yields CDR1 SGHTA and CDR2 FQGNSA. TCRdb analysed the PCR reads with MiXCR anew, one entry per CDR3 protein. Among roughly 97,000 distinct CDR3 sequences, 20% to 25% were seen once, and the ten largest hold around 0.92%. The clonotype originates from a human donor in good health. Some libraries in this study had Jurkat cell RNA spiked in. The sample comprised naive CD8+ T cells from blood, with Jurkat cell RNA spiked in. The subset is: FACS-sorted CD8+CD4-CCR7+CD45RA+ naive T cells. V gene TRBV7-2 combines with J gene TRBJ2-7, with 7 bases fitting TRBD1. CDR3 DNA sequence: TGTGCCAGCAGCTTAGGGACAGGAGCGAGCTACGCGCAGTACTTC. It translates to CASSLGTGASYAQYF.